The present T cell receptor (beta chain) was sequenced within a study of CD8 T cells in Susac syndrome. In the multiple sclerosis control group, patients were treatment-naive and had stable or active relapsing-remitting disease. TEMRA cells were FACS-enriched, and CD8+ and CD4+ T cells were isolated negatively. CDR3 length: 14 amino acids. Germline V lookup: CDR1 LGHDT, CDR2 YNNKEL (reference sequence). V shed 5 bases and J shed 4 bases, with 13 bases lying between them. RNA was extracted with the RNeasy kit, and a quantity of roughly 0.45 to 1 ug was reverse transcribed using random hexamers. The amplification used immunoSEQ multiplex PCR on TCR beta CDR3; it spanned 54 Vbeta and 13 Jbeta. TCRdb called the immunoSEQ multiplex PCR reads again in MiXCR, with one record for every CDR3 protein. The table lists approximately 230,000 distinct CDR3 sequences, about 93% of them singletons.

The sample comprised CD4+ T cells from PBMCs. The chain recombines TRBV3-1 with TRBJ2-3, with D perhaps given as TRBD1 or TRBD2 (5 bases each). The receptor's source is a human donor with multiple sclerosis. The CDR3 reads CASSTRGAADTQYF. The CDR3 nucleotides are TGTGCCAGCAGCACCCGGGGCGCTGCAGATACGCAGTATTTT.